These 25 T cell receptor beta chains came from one sample sequenced in a study of blood T cells in healthy people across ages. A J-beta primer mix and a sample-barcoded 5' primer were used in a second PCR of about 7 to 12 cycles. TCRdb re-derived calls from the 5' RACE reads in MiXCR, one entry per CDR3 protein. Of about 1.1 million distinct CDR3 sequences in the sample, roughly two fifths were seen once. Input material: blood. These receptors came from a man aged 18 to 29 in good health.

The chain is built from TRBV5-1 and TRBJ2-3, with D maybe TRBD1 (5 bases). The V and J ends lost 6 bases and 0 bases respectively, with 8 bases between them. The germline V gene has CDR1 SGHRS and CDR2 YFSETQ. CDR3 length: 13 amino acids. The CDR3 DNA is TGCGCCAGCATGGGGCAGAGCACAGATACGCAGTATTTT. It codes for CASMGQSTDTQYF.

J is TRBJ2-6 and V is TRBV3-1, with D possibly matching TRBD1 (5 bases). This CDR3 contains 14 residues. Germline values: CDR1 LGHDT, CDR2 YNNKEL (reference sequence). Trimming left V 6 bases short and J 3 bases short, with 9 bases between. This chain's CDR3 is CASSPRDGANVLTF. In nucleotides, the CDR3 is TGTGCCAGCAGTCCCAGGGATGGGGCCAACGTCCTGACTTTC.

The chain recombines TRBV4-1 with TRBJ1-1; 7 bases are a match to TRBD1. Germline V gene data show CDR1 as MGHRA and CDR2 as YSYEKL. This CDR3 is 14 amino acids long. The V and J ends lost 4 bases and 2 bases, in that order; junction bases with no gene match: 4. CDR3 in amino acids: CASSRGDSNTEAFF. CDR3 DNA: TGCGCCAGCAGCCGAGGGGACAGTAACACTGAAGCTTTCTTT.

The rearrangement links TRBV7-9 to TRBJ2-3, with a weak D call TRBD1 (6 bases). V was trimmed by 7 bases and J by 0 bases, leaving 8 bases between them. Per germline, CDR1 SEHNR and CDR2 FQNEAQ (reference sequence). This CDR3 region has 13 residues. The CDR3 loop reads CASTDRSTDTQYF. CDR3 sequence (DNA): TGTGCCAGCACGGACAGAAGCACAGATACGCAGTATTTT.

The chain joins TRBV20-1 to TRBJ2-2, with D maybe TRBD1 (6 bases). CDR1 and CDR2 from the germline V gene are DFQATT and SNEGSKA (reference sequence). The CDR3 is made up of 13 amino acids. The CDR3 is CSALNRDTGELFF. Written as DNA, the CDR3 is TGCAGCGCTCTGAACAGGGATACCGGGGAGCTGTTTTTT.

The sample holds a few counts of this clonotype. The chain recombines TRBV27 with TRBJ2-2; the match to TRBD1 covers 7 bases. The CDR3 sequence is 16 residues long. The V segment lost 2 bases and the J segment 3 bases; nucleotides outside the gene matches: 6. Germline V gene sequence: CDR1 MNHEY, CDR2 SMNVEV (reference sequence). CDR3 sequence (DNA): TGTGCCAGCAGTTTACCCACAGGGGTGGACACCGGGGAGCTGTTTTTT. Translated: CASSLPTGVDTGELFF.

In its sample, this clonotype was seen many times. The chain couples TRBV12-3 or TRBV12-4 to TRBJ2-3; the D call may be TRBD1 or TRBD2 (5 bases each). CDR3 length: 14 amino acids. V was cut by 0 bases and J by 2 bases, with 6 bases left in between. CDR3 region: CASSLAGDTDTQYF. As DNA, the CDR3 is TGTGCCAGCAGTTTAGCGGGGGACACAGATACGCAGTATTTT.

A few counts support this clonotype. The chain is built from TRBV5-1 and TRBJ1-1; 8 bases map to TRBD1. V gave up 4 bases and J gave up 5 bases; unmatched junction bases: 10. CDR3 length equals 15 residues. Germline V gives CDR1 SGHRS, CDR2 YFSETQ. CDR3 in amino acids: CASSRETGEWTEAFF. The CDR3 nucleotides read TGCGCCAGCAGCAGGGAGACAGGGGAATGGACTGAAGCTTTCTTT.

The chain is built from TRBV3-1 and TRBJ1-2; D unresolved. The CDR3 is 13 amino acids. Germline V gene sequence: CDR1 LGHDT, CDR2 YNNKEL (reference sequence). V dropped 1 base and J dropped 6 bases, with 9 bases sitting between them. CDR3 in amino acids: CASSQGGLDGYTF. The CDR3, as DNA: TGTGCCAGCAGCCAAGGAGGGCTGGATGGCTACACCTTC.

There are a few counts of this clonotype. This rearrangement joins TRBV2 to TRBJ2-5; no clear D gene. V lost 4 bases and J lost 5, with 8 bases in between. Germline-derived CDR1 and CDR2 are SNHLY and FYNNEI. There are 12 residues in the CDR3. CDR3 in DNA: TGTGCCAGCAGTGGAGCCGGGGAGACCCAGTACTTC. As protein: CASSGAGETQYF.

This clonotype has more than one count but fewer than ten. The chain carries TRBV5-5 and TRBJ2-3, with 9 bases lining up with TRBD1. V lost 4 bases to trimming and J lost 0 bases; unmatched junction nucleotides: 6. Germline V CDR1 and CDR2: SGHKS, YYEKEE (reference sequence). This CDR3 region has 16 residues. The CDR3 reads CASSRDREPSTDTQYF. The CDR3 DNA is TGTGCCAGCAGCAGGGACAGGGAACCTAGCACAGATACGCAGTATTTT.

The V and J genes are TRBV10-3 and TRBJ2-4; D is unclear. Germline assignment: CDR1 ENHRY and CDR2 SYGVKD. This CDR3 is 13 amino acids long. Trimming shortened V by 2 bases and J by 11 bases, and 13 bases separated the two germline ends. The CDR3 sequence is CAISEMKPSLQYF. The CDR3 nucleotides are TGTGCCATCAGTGAGATGAAGCCGTCCCTTCAGTACTTC.

This clonotype was detected only a few times. Relative to the germline gene, one junction end is altered; a read error may explain this. This chain uses TRBV7-9 with TRBJ1-4; 8 bases fit TRBD1. The germline V gene encodes CDR1 SEHNR and CDR2 FQNEAQ (reference sequence). The CDR3 covers 16 residues. For the CDR3, the DNA is TGTGCCGGCAGCCCGCAGGGGGCTGCAACTAATGAAAAACTGTTTTTT. Its translation: CAGSPQGAATNEKLFF.

This clonotype was observed a few times. V usage is TRBV6-2 or TRBV6-3 and J usage is TRBJ2-5; the D is unclear. The length of the CDR3 is 11 residues. The germline V gene encodes CDR1 MNHEY and CDR2 SVGEGT. V was trimmed by 6 bases and J by 3 bases, leaving 5 bases between them. CDR3 sequence reads: CASRIKETQYF. CDR3 nucleotide sequence: TGTGCCAGCAGGATAAAAGAGACCCAGTACTTC.

The rearrangement links TRBV28 to TRBJ2-3; D is possibly TRBD1 (6 bases). The CDR3 length is 16 residues. V lost 3 bases and J 0 bases, leaving 13 bases between the germline ends. Looked up from germline, CDR1 is MDHEN and CDR2 is SYDVKM. CDR3 DNA sequence: TGTGCCAGCAGTTTGTACAGGGTTTCTAGCACAGATACGCAGTATTTT. Residues: CASSLYRVSSTDTQYF.

There are a few counts of this clonotype. The rearrangement joins TRBV10-3 to TRBJ2-7; 7 nucleotides match TRBD1. V lost 6 bases to trimming and J lost 2 bases; unmatched junction nucleotides: 7. This CDR3 is 14 amino acids long. CDR1 ENHRY and CDR2 SYGVKD come from the germline V gene. The DNA of the CDR3 is TGTGCCATCAGGGACGGGACAGCGGCCTACGAGCAGTACTTC. As protein: CAIRDGTAAYEQYF.

The rearrangement uses TRBV7-9 and TRBJ1-4; D remains unclear. Germline V CDR1 and CDR2: SEHNR, FQNEAQ (reference sequence). The CDR3 totals 15 residues. Trimming stripped 2 bases from V and 4 bases from J, with 11 bases between. The chain's CDR3 is CASSLKGSDNEKLFF. The DNA for the CDR3 is TGTGCCAGCAGCTTAAAGGGTAGTGATAATGAAAAACTGTTTTTT.

A note on this clonotype: At one of its ends the junction is not consistent with the germline gene, which may arise from a read error. The J gene is TRBJ1-5, the V gene TRBV3-1; D is perhaps TRBD1 (6 bases). The CDR3 is 19 amino acids. CDR1 is LGHDT, CDR2 YNNKEL, per germline (reference sequence). The DNA for the CDR3 is TGTGCCAGCAGCCAAGAGGCCCATGGGGGGGAGGGACACAATCCGCCCCAGCATTTT. This codes for CASSQEAHGGEGHNPPQHF.

There are a few counts of this clonotype. The chain uses TRBV5-1 and TRBJ2-4; the D gene could be TRBD1 or TRBD2 (5 bases each). Looked up from germline, CDR1 is SGHRS and CDR2 is YFSETQ. This CDR3 has 15 amino acids. Trimming removed 4 bases from V and 0 bases from J, with 11 bases in between. This chain's CDR3 is CASSASGTAKNIQYF. The CDR3 bases are TGCGCCAGCAGCGCCTCCGGGACAGCCAAAAACATTCAGTACTTC.

This chain uses TRBV4-1 with TRBJ2-6, with 12 bases lining up with TRBD2. Looked up from germline, CDR1 is MGHRA and CDR2 is YSYEKL. V trimming: 0 bases; J trimming: 1 base; junction bases outside the gene matches: 7. The CDR3 totals 20 residues. The CDR3 DNA is TGCGCCAGCAGCCAAGATAGCCGACTAGCGGGGGTTTCTGGGGCCAACGTCCTGACTTTC. Protein sequence: CASSQDSRLAGVSGANVLTF.

Note on this clonotype: The junction differs from germline at one of its ends, possibly a read error. The J gene is TRBJ2-3, the V gene TRBV6-6; 11 nucleotides match TRBD2. The CDR3 is 16 residues long. The germline gives CDR1 MNHNY, CDR2 SVGAGI (reference sequence). The CDR3 coding sequence is TGTGTCAGCAGTCCACTTCGAGGGCTAGCGGGGGGTACGCAGTATTTT. It specifies CVSSPLRGLAGGTQYF.

V usage is TRBV6-2 or TRBV6-3 and J usage is TRBJ1-6; unclear D gene. Germline CDR1 reads MNHEY; CDR2 reads SVGEGT. V lost 1 base and J 7 bases, leaving 2 bases between the germline ends. The CDR3 is 12 residues long. Here the CDR3 reads CASSYWNSPLHF. As DNA, the CDR3 is TGTGCCAGCAGTTACTGGAATTCACCCCTCCACTTT.

This clonotype has just a few counts. The DNA is omitted, as the CDR3 cannot be located on it reliably, and the CDR3 follows TCRdb's listing. This chain links TRBV27 with TRBJ2-1; the D call of TRBD2 is as the table states it, not checked on the DNA. A total of 14 residues make up the CDR3, ends included. Germline values: CDR1 MNHEY, CDR2 SMNVEV (reference sequence). The CDR3 sequence: CASSTSGLSNEQFF.

V is TRBV20-1 and J is TRBJ1-1, with a possible D match to TRBD1 (6 bases). Looked up from germline, CDR1 is DFQATT and CDR2 is SNEGSKA (reference sequence). This CDR3 comprises 11 residues. Trimming stripped 4 bases from V and 7 bases from J, with 10 bases between. CDR3: CSAKGQSEAFF. The CDR3 DNA reads TGCAGTGCTAAAGGACAGAGTGAAGCTTTCTTT.

The rearrangement joins TRBV5-1 to TRBJ2-3; 8 nucleotides align to TRBD2. The CDR3 length is 16 residues. From germline, CDR1 is SGHRS and CDR2 YFSETQ. V lost 0 bases, J lost 6 bases, and 9 bases stayed unmatched. The CDR3 sequence is CASSLELAGGGDTQYF. CDR3 coding DNA: TGCGCCAGCAGCTTGGAACTGGCGGGGGGTGGGGATACGCAGTATTTT.